This TCR beta chain was documented in a study of blood T cell repertoires in COVID-19. The cohort comprised adults aged roughly 18 to 95 years residing in about two dozen US areas. Recovered participants had two consecutive negative NP/OP PCR tests, healthcare professional clearance, or symptom resolution. The method was immunoSEQ multiplex PCR; TCRdb's version includes in-frame clones alone and lacks a portion of them. The sample holds approximately 130,000 clones, roughly 80% seen once. CDR1 is MNHNS, CDR2 SASEGT, per germline. V lost 4 bases and J 4 bases, leaving 19 bases between the germline ends. There are 16 residues in the CDR3.

The chain has TRBV6-1 and TRBJ1-2, with D tentatively TRBD1 (6 bases). The sequenced material came from PBMCs or T cells enriched from blood (not recorded which). This sequence was found in a man younger than 40 who had recovered from COVID-19. The CDR3 is CASSATQGVILYGYTF. As DNA, the CDR3 is TGTGCCAGCAGTGCTACACAGGGCGTGATACTCTATGGCTACACCTTC.